This T cell receptor (beta chain) was recovered during a study of blood T cell repertoires in COVID-19. Turning to the study itself: Nucleic acid was either cDNA or gDNA, and it came from T cells, B-cell-depleted T cells, or PBMCs.

CDR1 is MNHEY and CDR2 is SMNVEV in the germline V gene (reference sequence). This CDR3 has 15 amino acids. V shed 7 bases and J shed 4 bases, with 14 bases lying between them. Sequenced by immunoSEQ multiplex PCR; TCRdb stores in-frame clones only, minus some. The sample holds about 230,000 clones, about 88% seen once. This chain links TRBV27 with TRBJ2-6; no definite D call. Specimen: peripheral blood. The TCR comes from a man aged 35 to 55 with acute or convalescent COVID-19. CDR3 protein: CASMVVSRGANVLTF. Written as DNA, the CDR3 is TGTGCCAGCATGGTGGTTTCGAGAGGGGCCAACGTCCTGACTTTC.